The clone carrying this TCR beta chain appeared a single time. The record originates from a study of blood T cell repertoires in COVID-19. Study-wide background: The analysed material was cDNA or gDNA that came from T cells, B-cell-depleted T cells, or PBMCs.

TCRdb keeps only in-frame clones here, not all; method: immunoSEQ multiplex PCR. The sample shows about 330,000 clones, 92% of them seen only once. The CDR3 is made up of 15 amino acids. The germline V gene encodes CDR1 MDHEN and CDR2 SYDVKM. V gave up 4 bases and J gave up 6 bases; unmatched junction bases: 6. This receptor was taken from a woman aged 25 to 39 who had recovered from COVID-19. The material sequenced was PBMCs or T cells enriched from blood (not recorded which). The chain combines TRBV28 with TRBJ2-1; 10 nucleotides agree with TRBD2. Here the CDR3 reads CASSSWTSGSNEQFF. The CDR3 nucleotides are TGTGCCAGCAGTTCGTGGACTAGCGGTAGCAATGAGCAGTTCTTC.